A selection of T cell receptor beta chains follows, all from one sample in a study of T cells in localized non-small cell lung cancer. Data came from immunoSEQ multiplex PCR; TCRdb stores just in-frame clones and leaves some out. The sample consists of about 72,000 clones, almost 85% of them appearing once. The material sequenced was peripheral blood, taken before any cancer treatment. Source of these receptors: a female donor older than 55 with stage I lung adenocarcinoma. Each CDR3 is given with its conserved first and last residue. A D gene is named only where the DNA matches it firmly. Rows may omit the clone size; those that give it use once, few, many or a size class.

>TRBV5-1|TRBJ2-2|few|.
TGCGCCAGCAGCTTATTCCCTCTAGAAGCCGGGGAGCTGTTTTTT
CASSLFPLEAGELFF
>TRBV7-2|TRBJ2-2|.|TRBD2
TGTGCCAGCAGCCCTAGCGGGGGAGGTACCGGGGAGCTGTTTTTT
CASSPSGGGTGELFF
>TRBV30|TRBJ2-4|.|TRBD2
TGTGCCTGGAGCAGGAGTCGGACTAGCGGGAGTGCCAAAAACATTCAGTACTTC
CAWSRSRTSGSAKNIQYF
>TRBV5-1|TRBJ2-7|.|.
TGCGCCAGCAGCTTCTGCGAGCAGTACTTC
CASSFCEQYF
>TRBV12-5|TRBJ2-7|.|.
TGTGCTAGTGCCATGGGGGCCGCTTACTACGAGCAGTACTTC
CASAMGAAYYEQYF
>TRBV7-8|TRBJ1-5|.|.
TGTGCCAGCAGCTTAGTGGGGGGGCCTAAGCATTTT
CASSLVGGPKHF
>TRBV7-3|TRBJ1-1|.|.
TGTGCCAGCAGCTTACGGCAGGGGACTGAAGCTTTCTTT
CASSLRQGTEAFF
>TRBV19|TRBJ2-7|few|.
TGTGCCAGTAGTATTAGTAGGTCCTACGAGCAGTACTTC
CASSISRSYEQYF
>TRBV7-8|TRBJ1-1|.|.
TGTGCCAGCAGCTTTGCCAAGGGCACTGAAGCTTTCTTT
CASSFAKGTEAFF
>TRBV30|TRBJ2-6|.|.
TGTGCCTGGAGGCAGTCTGGGGCCAACGTCCTGACTTTC
CAWRQSGANVLTF